This entry lists 30 T cell receptor beta chains sequenced from one sample in a study of a mutant IDH1 vaccine in newly diagnosed glioma. Here immunoSEQ multiplex PCR was the method, and the copy in TCRdb shows in-frame clones only, minus some. Among around 31,000 clones listed, roughly three fifths were seen once. These receptors have no known antigen. Described time point: week 5, during vaccination. One vaccine dose held 300 ug of mutant IDH1 20-mer peptide and came with topical imiquimod. Sample: PBMCs, taken from a glioma patient whose treatment included an IDH1 peptide vaccine. Receptors were obtained from a woman younger than 30 with glioma.

The gene calls are TRBV5-6 and TRBJ2-2, with 8 bases lining up with TRBD2. This CDR3 comprises 15 residues. With V trimmed by 0 bases and J by 3 bases, 1 base remained unmatched. CDR1 is SGHDT and CDR2 is YYEEEE in the germline V gene. The CDR3 loop reads CASSLAGGHTGELFF. The CDR3 DNA follows: TGTGCCAGCAGCTTGGCGGGAGGGCACACCGGGGAGCTGTTTTTT.

The chain employs TRBV27 and TRBJ1-4; D is undetermined. Germline assignment: CDR1 MNHEY and CDR2 SMNVEV (reference sequence). CDR3 size: 13 residues. The V and J ends lost 3 bases and 5 bases respectively, with 7 bases between them. The CDR3 is CASSFLLNEKLFF. DNA of the CDR3: TGTGCCAGCAGTTTCCTTCTCAATGAAAAACTGTTTTTT.

This chain links TRBV7-9 with TRBJ2-5; the D is unclear. CDR1 and CDR2 (germline): SEHNR, FQNEAQ (reference sequence). The V and J ends lost 2 bases and 4 bases respectively, with 5 bases between them. The CDR3 runs to 12 residues. This chain's CDR3 is CASSLKGETQYF. The CDR3 coding sequence is TGTGCCAGCAGCTTAAAAGGAGAGACCCAGTACTTC. Full variable domain (outside the CDR3, taken from reference TRBV7-9 and TRBJ2-5): DTGVSQNPRHKITKRGQNVTFRCDPISEHNRLYWYRQTLGQGPEFLTYFQNEAQLEKSRLLSDRFSAERPKGSFSTLEIQRTEQGDSAMYLCASSLKGETQYFGPGTRLLVL.

This chain connects TRBV6-5 to TRBJ2-3, with unresolved D. V lost 2 bases and J lost 3, with 12 bases in between. This CDR3 spans 15 amino acids. CDR1 is MNHEY and CDR2 is SVGAGI in the germline V gene. CDR3 sequence reads: CASSYGQALTDTQYF. In DNA form, the CDR3 reads TGTGCCAGCAGTTACGGGCAGGCCTTGACAGATACGCAGTATTTT.

The chain employs TRBV19 and TRBJ2-3; 7 bases line up with TRBD1. J gave up 3 bases and V 9 bases, and 9 bases lay outside the gene matches. The germline V gene has CDR1 LNHDA and CDR2 SQIVND (reference sequence). There are 14 residues in the CDR3. Written as DNA, the CDR3 is TGTGCCAGCGTCGGACAGGTGGCGACAGATACGCAGTATTTT. Translated, it gives CASVGQVATDTQYF.

The J gene is TRBJ2-2, the V gene TRBV11-2, with TRBD2 matching over 9 bases. CDR1 is SGHAT and CDR2 is FQNNGV in the germline V gene. The CDR3 contains 16 residues. The junction had 9 bases not matched to a gene; V was cut back by 3 bases and J by 7 bases. In DNA form, the CDR3 reads TGTGCCAGCAGCTTCCCTAGGACTAGCGTGGGCGGGGAGCTGTTTTTT. Amino acid sequence: CASSFPRTSVGGELFF.

J is TRBJ2-6 and V is TRBV6-5; the D gene could be TRBD1 or TRBD2 (5 bases each). This CDR3 contains 14 residues. V lost 5 bases, J lost 12 bases, and 17 bases lay in between. The germline CDR1 and CDR2 sequences are MNHEY and SVGAGI. The CDR3 DNA follows: TGTGCCAGCAGTGGGAATGAGGGGAACCGCGTCCTGACTTTC. This encodes CASSGNEGNRVLTF.

This clone was detected a few times. The chain employs TRBV6-6 and TRBJ2-7, with a tentative D call TRBD2 (5 bases). V lost 0 bases to trimming and J lost 0 bases, with 9 bases between them. Germline V lookup: CDR1 MNHNY, CDR2 SVGAGI (reference sequence). This CDR3 contains 15 residues. As DNA, the CDR3 is TGTGCCAGCAGTTACTCTTTAAGCGGCTCCTACGAGCAGTACTTC. Protein: CASSYSLSGSYEQYF.

The rearrangement joins TRBV7-9 to TRBJ1-6; D might be TRBD1 (5 bases). The CDR3 runs to 17 residues. Germline V gene data show CDR1 as SEHNR and CDR2 as FQNEAQ (reference sequence). V lost 4 bases and J lost 1, with 14 bases in between. CDR3 DNA: TGTGCCAGCAGCTCAGAGGGGAGGGAGTCCTATAATTCACCCCTCCACTTT. Translation: CASSSEGRESYNSPLHF.

This chain uses TRBV19 with TRBJ2-7; 8 bases line up with TRBD2. This CDR3 is built from 15 residues. CDR1 is LNHDA, CDR2 SQIVND, per germline (reference sequence). Germline trimming cut 5 bases from V and 0 bases from J; bases unmatched to any gene: 6. CDR3: CASSPDSGASYEQYF. CDR3 in DNA: TGTGCCAGTAGTCCTGATAGCGGGGCCTCCTACGAGCAGTACTTC.

This clone was observed a few times. This sequence joins TRBV28 and TRBJ2-5; 13 bases align to TRBD2. J gave up 1 base and V 4 bases, and 6 bases lay outside the gene matches. The V gene's germline CDR1 is MDHEN and CDR2 SYDVKM. The CDR3 covers 17 residues. DNA of the CDR3: TGTGCCAGCAGTTCGGGGGGACTAGCGGGACCCCAAGAGACCCAGTACTTC. Translating gives CASSSGGLAGPQETQYF. Full variable domain (remainder filled in from reference TRBV28 and TRBJ2-5): DVKVTQSSRYLVKRTGEKVFLECVQDMDHENMFWYRQDPGLGLRLIYFSYDVKMKEKGDIPEGYSVSREKKERFSLILESASTNQTSMYLCASSSGGLAGPQETQYFGPGTRLLVL.

The sample holds a few counts of this clone. The chain couples TRBV4-3 to TRBJ2-7, with 9 bases matching TRBD1. V lost 3 bases, J lost 4 bases, and 7 bases stayed unmatched. Germline V gene data show CDR1 as LGHNA and CDR2 as YSLEER. The CDR3 covers 15 residues. The CDR3: CASSQDDRGSYEQYF. The CDR3 DNA sequence: TGCGCCAGCAGCCAGGACGACAGGGGGTCATACGAGCAGTACTTC.

This chain uses TRBV19 with TRBJ2-5, with D perhaps matching TRBD2 (6 bases). This CDR3 contains 14 residues. Germline CDR1 and CDR2: LNHDA and SQIVND (reference sequence). With 2 bases removed from V and 3 bases from J, the gap between germline ends came to 10 bases. This chain's CDR3 is CASSIPGLKETQYF. The CDR3 coding sequence is TGTGCCAGTAGTATACCGGGACTGAAAGAGACCCAGTACTTC.

The chain has TRBV19 and TRBJ1-4; D ambiguous. This CDR3 spans 15 amino acids. CDR1 and CDR2 (germline): LNHDA, SQIVND (reference sequence). V was clipped by 5 bases and J by 0 bases, with 10 bases between them. The CDR3 DNA reads TGTGCCAGTAGTGTTGCCGGGACAACTAATGAAAAACTGTTTTTT. Its protein product is CASSVAGTTNEKLFF.

The chain uses TRBV14 and TRBJ2-7, with D possibly TRBD2 on 6 matching bases. Germline CDR1 and CDR2: SGHDN and FVKESK. The CDR3 is 13 residues long. V lost 4 bases and J 2 bases, leaving 9 bases between the germline ends. Here the CDR3 DNA reads TGTGCCAGCAGCCGGCGGGGAACCTACGAGCAGTACTTC. The encoded protein is CASSRRGTYEQYF.

The rearrangement links TRBV6-1 to TRBJ2-4; either TRBD1 or TRBD2 may supply D (5 bases each). This CDR3 contains 15 residues. CDR1 and CDR2 from the germline V gene are MNHNS and SASEGT. Trimming left V 5 bases short and J 1 base short, with 12 bases between. CDR3 amino acids: CASSRTEGAKNIQYF. The CDR3 DNA sequence: TGTGCCAGCAGTAGAACTGAGGGGGCCAAAAACATTCAGTACTTC.

This clone has only a few counts. The genes are TRBV7-2 and TRBJ2-5; D is possibly TRBD1 (6 bases). From germline, CDR1 is SGHTA and CDR2 FQGNSA. V was clipped by 4 bases and J by 2 bases, with 14 bases between them. The CDR3 spans 15 residues. The CDR3 sequence: CASSWIQDRQETQYF. Here the CDR3 DNA reads TGTGCCAGCAGCTGGATTCAGGACAGACAAGAGACCCAGTACTTC.

The chain combines TRBV2 with TRBJ1-3; maybe TRBD1 (5 bases). V lost 7 bases, J lost 3 bases, and 10 bases lay in between. CDR1 and CDR2 (germline): SNHLY, FYNNEI. This CDR3 is built from 13 residues. CDR3: CASTPGLGNTIYF. CDR3 sequence (DNA): TGTGCCAGCACACCGGGGCTTGGAAACACCATATATTTT.

The rearrangement links TRBV30 to TRBJ2-3; 12 bases are shared with TRBD2. Germline trimming cut 2 bases from V and 6 bases from J; bases unmatched to any gene: 0. The CDR3 runs 13 residues. CDR1 and CDR2 from the germline V gene are GTSNPN and SVGIG (reference sequence). DNA of the CDR3: TGTGCCTGGAGTACTAGCGGGGGGGATACGCAGTATTTT. Amino acid sequence: CAWSTSGGDTQYF.

The chain couples TRBV7-2 to TRBJ1-2, with 7 bases matching TRBD1. V lost 0 bases and J lost 4; bases outside the gene matches: 2. In germline, CDR1 is SGHTA, CDR2 FQGNSA. The CDR3 totals 14 residues. As DNA, the CDR3 is TGTGCCAGCAGCTTAGCGGGGGACAGCTATGGCTACACCTTC. It is translated as CASSLAGDSYGYTF.

The chain links TRBV6-1 to TRBJ2-5; tentative D call: TRBD1 (5 bases). CDR1 is MNHNS, CDR2 SASEGT, per germline. Trimming removed 6 bases at V and 1 base at J, with 15 bases between. The CDR3 contains 15 residues. This CDR3 reads CASREQDPIQETQYF. CDR3 bases: TGTGCCAGCAGAGAACAGGATCCAATCCAAGAGACCCAGTACTTC.

The chain carries TRBV6-4 and TRBJ2-4, with D perhaps given as TRBD1 or TRBD2 (6 bases each). Per germline, CDR1 MRHNA and CDR2 SNTAGT. The CDR3 extends over 14 amino acids. The V and J ends lost 6 bases and 3 bases respectively, with 12 bases between them. The CDR3 sequence is CASSWRGDKNIQYF. The CDR3 bases are TGTGCCAGCAGCTGGAGGGGGGACAAAAACATTCAGTACTTC.

Regarding this clone: One junction end disagrees with the germline gene, perhaps due to a read error. This sequence joins TRBV29-1 and TRBJ2-5; 7 bases fit TRBD2. Germline V CDR1 and CDR2: SQVTM, ANQGSEA. CDR3 size: 8 residues. CDR3 sequence reads: CSVLGGDF. The CDR3 nucleotides are TGCAGCGTTCTGGGGGGGGACTTC.

V usage is TRBV27 and J usage is TRBJ1-2, with 11 positions matching TRBD1. Germline V gives CDR1 MNHEY, CDR2 SMNVEV (reference sequence). The CDR3 has 15 residues. The J segment lost 4 bases and the V segment lost 2 bases, leaving 3 bases of the junction unmatched. For the CDR3, the DNA is TGTGCCAGCAGTTTAACGGGACAGGGGGGCTATGGCTACACCTTC. It codes for CASSLTGQGGYGYTF.

The chain recombines TRBV19 with TRBJ1-2; D remains unclear. The CDR3 contains 12 residues. In germline, CDR1 is LNHDA, CDR2 SQIVND (reference sequence). V was shortened by 4 bases and J by 8 bases, with 11 bases between the two germline ends. CDR3 coding DNA: TGTGCCAGTAGTACCGGACCTTTCGGCTACACCTTC. Translation gives CASSTGPFGYTF.

This chain uses TRBV18 with TRBJ2-7; D possibly corresponds to TRBD2 (5 bases). In germline, CDR1 is KGHSH, CDR2 LQKENI. V was cut by 7 bases and J by 0 bases, with 13 bases left in between. The CDR3 is 14 amino acids. The CDR3 sequence is CASWGGESSYEQYF. The DNA of the CDR3 is TGTGCCAGCTGGGGTGGGGAGAGCTCCTACGAGCAGTACTTC.

The V call is TRBV19, the J call TRBJ1-5; 7 positions agree with TRBD1. CDR3 size: 17 residues. Losses at the gene ends were 6 bases for V and 4 bases for J; bases not matched to a gene: 15. Germline CDR1 is LNHDA and CDR2 is SQIVND (reference sequence). CDR3: CASSVKGTVSQNQPQHF. In DNA, the CDR3 is TGTGCCAGTAGCGTAAAGGGGACAGTTTCCCAGAATCAGCCCCAGCATTTT.

This chain links TRBV28 with TRBJ1-1; TRBD1 matches at 9 bases. Germline loops: CDR1 MDHEN, CDR2 SYDVKM. J was trimmed by 2 bases and V by 5 bases; bases with no gene match: 12. This CDR3 comprises 17 residues. CDR3 protein: CASSLTQGAGGNTEAFF. The CDR3 nucleotides read TGTGCCAGCAGTCTTACACAGGGGGCTGGAGGTAACACTGAAGCTTTCTTT.

Of note for this clone: This specimen includes other DNA sequences encoding the same CDR3. V gene TRBV2 combines with J gene TRBJ2-3; D is unresolved. Between the trimmed V and J ends, which lost 4 bases and 5 bases, there was a span of 4 bases. The CDR3 extends over 11 amino acids. CDR1 and CDR2 from the germline V gene are SNHLY and FYNNEI. CDR3 region: CASSVGDTQYF. The DNA of the CDR3 is TGTGCCAGCAGTGTCGGAGATACGCAGTATTTT.

The chain links TRBV25-1 to TRBJ1-6, with unresolved D. The V end lost 5 bases, the J end lost 7 bases, and 9 bases lay between the germline ends. This CDR3 is 13 amino acids long. Germline V gene lookup returns CDR1 MGHDK and CDR2 SYGVNS. The CDR3 spells CASSSVNNSPLHF. In DNA, the CDR3 is TGTGCCAGCAGTTCTGTAAACAATTCACCCCTCCACTTT.